This T cell receptor beta chain was sequenced for a study of Ad26.COV2.S vaccination and SARS-CoV-2 variants. Notes on the study in general: Responses of spike-specific T cells (both CD8+ and CD4+) reportedly showed substantial breadth after vaccination. Total responses of T cells may have been underestimated by the analyses of TCR breadth and depth. Vaccine recipients had higher spike-specific TCR breadth than placebo recipients.

As to treatment: around 19 received Ad26.COV2.S at low or high dose, single or two shots; a few received placebo; per-sample allocation not given. Sampling took place 63 days after the first vaccine or placebo injection. With V trimmed by 1 base and J by 5 bases, 2 bases remained unmatched. The length of the CDR3 is 15 residues. Germline CDR1 and CDR2: LGHNA and YSLEER. Assay: immunoSEQ multiplex PCR; the TCRdb copy retains only in-frame clones and omits some. The data show about 390,000 clones, about 92% seen once. A note on this clone: Its antigen is as yet unknown.

Source: peripheral blood, taken in a trial of Ad26.COV2.S vaccine versus placebo. The V and J genes are TRBV4-3 and TRBJ2-5, with 12 nucleotides matching TRBD2. This clonotype was obtained from a person aged 18 to 65 who received the Ad26.COV2.S COVID-19 vaccine or a placebo. In DNA, the CDR3 is TGCGCCAGCAGCCAAGGACTAGCGGGGGCTGAGACCCAGTACTTC. Its translation is CASSQGLAGAETQYF.